Below, 23 T cell receptor beta chains from the same sample are listed, as sequenced in a study of blood T cell repertoires in COVID-19. Repertoires were generated with immunoSEQ multiplex PCR, while TCRdb's copy carries only in-frame clones and drops some. Counted here are some 110,000 clones, roughly four fifths occurring once; the ten biggest clones make up 4% to 5.5%. Sequences were obtained from peripheral blood. Every receptor here comes from a man aged 60-69 years with acute or convalescent COVID-19.

The chain links TRBV19 to TRBJ2-7, with D tentatively TRBD1 (6 bases). The CDR3 is 15 residues long. V shed 4 bases and J shed 2 bases, with 15 bases lying between them. From germline, CDR1 is LNHDA and CDR2 SQIVND (reference sequence). The CDR3 loop reads CASSNTGTRAYEQYF. The CDR3 DNA reads as TGTGCCAGTAGTAACACCGGGACACGAGCCTACGAGCAGTACTTC.

This rearrangement joins TRBV7-8 to TRBJ2-7; 8 bases are a match to TRBD1. Losses at the gene ends were 5 bases for V and 6 bases for J; bases not matched to a gene: 6. This CDR3 contains 13 residues. Germline assignment: CDR1 SGHVS and CDR2 FQNEAQ. CDR3 protein: CASSMDRVGEQYF. The CDR3 coding sequence is TGTGCCAGCAGCATGGACAGGGTGGGCGAGCAGTACTTC.

The chain combines TRBV30 with TRBJ1-2; unclear D gene. CDR3 length equals 13 residues. Per the germline V gene, CDR1 is GTSNPN and CDR2 is SVGIG (reference sequence). The germline V and J ends were trimmed by 2 bases and 7 bases, with 14 bases remaining between them. The CDR3 region has the DNA TGTGCCTGGAGTTGGGCAGGAATGCGTGGCTACACCTTC. Protein product: CAWSWAGMRGYTF.

This clone was recorded once. J is TRBJ2-1 and V is TRBV7-3, with 8 bases fitting TRBD2. Unmatched junction bases numbered 14, after V lost 4 bases and J lost 0 bases. Germline V gene sequence: CDR1 SGHTA, CDR2 FQGTGA. This CDR3 has 19 residues. Here the CDR3 reads CASSSPTSGEQSSYNEQFF. The CDR3 nucleotides read TGTGCCAGCAGCTCCCCAACTAGCGGCGAACAAAGCTCCTACAATGAGCAGTTCTTC.

The chain carries TRBV9 and TRBJ1-2; 7 bases match TRBD1. The CDR3 is made up of 15 amino acids. With 3 bases clipped from V and 3 bases from J, the junction kept 8 bases outside the gene matches. Per germline, CDR1 SGDLS and CDR2 YYNGEE. The CDR3 coding sequence is TGTGCCAGCAGCGCGAAGGGGGCGCGAGACTATGGCTACACCTTC. Its protein product is CASSAKGARDYGYTF.

The chain couples TRBV2 to TRBJ1-5, with 9 positions matching TRBD1. The CDR3 length is 13 residues. The germline CDR1 and CDR2 sequences are SNHLY and FYNNEI. After removal of 8 bases from V and 4 bases from J, the junction contained 3 bases not matched to a gene. This CDR3 is CASGGTGNQPQHF. CDR3 sequence (DNA): TGTGCCAGCGGGGGGACAGGGAATCAGCCCCAGCATTTT.

The chain links TRBV25-1 to TRBJ1-1, with 8 positions matching TRBD1. CDR3 length equals 13 residues. CDR1 and CDR2 from the germline V gene are MGHDK and SYGVNS. V shed 3 bases, J shed 5 bases, and the junction held 2 bases outside the gene matches. CDR3 DNA: TGTGCCAGCAGTGACAGGGGGCTGACTGAAGCTTTCTTT. This translates into CASSDRGLTEAFF.

Details on this clone: At one end the junction does not follow the germline gene, possibly because of a read error. This chain uses TRBV4-2 with TRBJ2-1; TRBD2 aligns across 9 bases. The CDR3 contains 16 residues. In germline, CDR1 is LGHNA, CDR2 YNFKEQ. This CDR3 is CASSKEAGGQYNEQFF. DNA for the CDR3: TGTGCCAGCAGCAAAGAGGCGGGAGGGCAATACAATGAGCAGTTCTTC.

This chain uses TRBV19 with TRBJ2-1, with D maybe TRBD1 (6 bases). CDR1 and CDR2 (germline): LNHDA, SQIVND (reference sequence). Trimming stripped 7 bases from V and 3 bases from J, with 16 bases between. CDR3 length equals 15 residues. Here the CDR3 DNA reads TGTGCCAGTATGCTTTTGGGGGCCAACTACAATGAGCAGTTCTTC. This sequence encodes CASMLLGANYNEQFF. Variable domain in full (rest from reference TRBV19 and TRBJ2-1): DGGITQSPKYLFRKEGQNVTLSCEQNLNHDAMYWYRQDPGQGLRLIYYSQIVNDFQKGDIAEGYSVSREKKESFPLTVTSAQKNPTAFYLCASMLLGANYNEQFFGPGTRLTVL.

The table lists this clone with a few counts. CDR3 amino acids: CATGWAEAFF. Written as DNA, the CDR3 is TGTGCCACAGGGTGGGCTGAAGCTTTCTTT. The rearrangement links TRBV19 to TRBJ1-1; D might be TRBD1 (5 bases). V lost 10 bases, J lost 6 bases, and 9 bases lay in between. CDR3 length: 10 residues. Germline CDR1 is LNHDA and CDR2 is SQIVND (reference sequence).

J is TRBJ1-6 and V is TRBV5-6, with a possible D match to TRBD1 (5 bases). V was pared by 0 bases and J by 0 bases, with 7 bases between. Germline CDR1 reads SGHDT; CDR2 reads YYEEEE. CDR3 size: 16 residues. The CDR3 spells CASSLGGLSYNSPLHF. For the CDR3, the DNA is TGTGCCAGCAGCTTGGGGGGCCTCTCCTATAATTCACCCCTCCACTTT.

V is TRBV6-5 and J is TRBJ2-1; 11 bases line up with TRBD2. CDR1 and CDR2 from the germline V gene are MNHEY and SVGAGI. The CDR3 consists of 15 residues. Trimming removed 6 bases from V and 8 bases from J; junction bases left unmatched: 9. CDR3 DNA: TGTGCCAGCAGCGGTTCCGGGACTAGCGGCCATGAGCAGTTCTTC. This codes for CASSGSGTSGHEQFF.

This sequence joins TRBV4-3 and TRBJ1-2; a weak D match, TRBD1 (5 bases). The CDR3 runs 13 residues. In germline, CDR1 is LGHNA, CDR2 YSLEER. V lost 0 bases and J 8 bases, leaving 10 bases between the germline ends. CDR3 coding DNA: TGCGCCAGCAGCCAAGATCGGGGGTTGGGCTACACCTTC. Protein: CASSQDRGLGYTF.

This chain uses TRBV7-9 with TRBJ1-5, with 11 bases identical to TRBD1. The CDR3 extends over 17 amino acids. Trimming at V came to 4 bases and at J to 6 bases, leaving 11 bases not matched to a gene. Per germline, CDR1 SEHNR and CDR2 FQNEAQ (reference sequence). Written as DNA, the CDR3 is TGTGCCAGCAGCTACATACAGGGACAGGGGGACGGTCAGCCCCAGCATTTT. Residues: CASSYIQGQGDGQPQHF.

The CDR3 DNA reads TGTGCCAGCAGTGAAATGGCCGGAGCAACTAATGAAAAACTGTTTTTT. This sequence encodes CASSEMAGATNEKLFF. V usage is TRBV6-1 and J usage is TRBJ1-4; no clear D gene. Germline CDR1 reads MNHNS; CDR2 reads SASEGT. The CDR3 runs to 16 residues. The V gene lost 2 bases and the J gene lost 0 bases, with 10 bases spanning the gap.

The V gene is TRBV29-1, the J gene TRBJ1-1; D not resolved. The CDR3 is 12 amino acids. Trimming removed 6 bases from V and 1 base from J, with 9 bases in between. The germline CDR1 and CDR2 sequences are SQVTM and ANQGSEA. CDR3 loop: CSVNNQNTEAFF. The CDR3 nucleotides are TGCAGCGTAAACAACCAGAACACTGAAGCTTTCTTT.

This chain joins TRBV7-2 and TRBJ1-4; 8 nucleotides line up with TRBD1. CDR1 SGHTA and CDR2 FQGNSA come from the germline V gene. The length of the CDR3 is 15 residues. V trimming: 4 bases; J trimming: 6 bases; junction bases outside the gene matches: 7. CDR3 region: CASSSQGAKDEKLFF. For the CDR3, the DNA is TGTGCCAGCAGCTCGCAGGGGGCTAAGGATGAAAAACTGTTTTTT.

This clone has more than one count but fewer than ten. This sequence joins TRBV27 and TRBJ2-3; 7 positions match TRBD2. CDR1 MNHEY and CDR2 SMNVEV come from the germline V gene (reference sequence). V lost 6 bases to trimming and J lost 4 bases; unmatched junction nucleotides: 13. This CDR3 region has 16 residues. CDR3 amino acids: CASSPPLSGAPDTQYF. The CDR3 DNA reads TGTGCCAGCAGCCCTCCCCTCAGCGGGGCGCCAGATACGCAGTATTTT.

V and J are TRBV5-1 and TRBJ1-2, with 10 bases lining up with TRBD1. CDR3 length equals 15 residues. From germline, CDR1 is SGHRS and CDR2 YFSETQ. V was pared by 3 bases and J by 5 bases, with 7 bases of the junction left unmatched. CDR3 bases: TGCGCCAGCAGCTATCCCGGGACAGGGGTTTATGGCTACACCTTC. Amino acids: CASSYPGTGVYGYTF.

The gene calls are TRBV18 and TRBJ2-7; D remains ambiguous. Between the trimmed V and J ends, which lost 1 base and 0 bases, there was a span of 10 bases. There are 15 residues in the CDR3. CDR1 is KGHSH and CDR2 is LQKENI in the germline V gene. CDR3 in DNA: TGTGCCAGCTCACCACAGAGACACGACTCCTACGAGCAGTACTTC. It encodes CASSPQRHDSYEQYF.

The CDR3 DNA reads TGTGCCAGCAGTTATGGGGGGGGACTGGAGCAGTTCTTC. It specifies CASSYGGGLEQFF. This rearrangement joins TRBV6-5 to TRBJ2-1; 7 bases line up with TRBD2. Trimming removed 3 bases from V and 10 bases from J; junction bases left unmatched: 6. The germline gives CDR1 MNHEY, CDR2 SVGAGI. CDR3 length: 13 residues.

J is TRBJ2-3 and V is TRBV4-2; 9 nucleotides agree with TRBD2. The CDR3 is 18 amino acids. V trimming: 0 bases; J trimming: 2 bases; junction bases outside the gene matches: 9. CDR1 LGHNA and CDR2 YNFKEQ come from the germline V gene. As DNA, the CDR3 is TGTGCCAGCAGCCAAGATCGTATAGCGGGGGCAGACACAGATACGCAGTATTTT. Translating gives CASSQDRIAGADTDTQYF.

J is TRBJ2-2 and V is TRBV6-4; unclear D gene. Germline V gene sequence: CDR1 MRHNA, CDR2 SNTAGT. The CDR3 consists of 16 residues. Trimming pared 3 bases from V and 4 bases from J, leaving 15 bases between. The DNA for the CDR3 is TGTGCCAGCAGTGAGCCCCCTGGTTCGGGCACCGGGGAGCTGTTTTTT. It encodes CASSEPPGSGTGELFF.